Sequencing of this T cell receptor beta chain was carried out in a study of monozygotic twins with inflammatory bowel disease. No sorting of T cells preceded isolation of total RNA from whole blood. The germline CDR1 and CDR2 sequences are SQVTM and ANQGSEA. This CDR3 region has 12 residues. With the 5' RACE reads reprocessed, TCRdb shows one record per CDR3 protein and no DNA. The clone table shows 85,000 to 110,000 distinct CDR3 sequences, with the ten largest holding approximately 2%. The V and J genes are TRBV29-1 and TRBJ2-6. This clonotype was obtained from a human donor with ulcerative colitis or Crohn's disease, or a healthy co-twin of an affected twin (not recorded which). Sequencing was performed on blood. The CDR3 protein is CSVGTGANVLTF.